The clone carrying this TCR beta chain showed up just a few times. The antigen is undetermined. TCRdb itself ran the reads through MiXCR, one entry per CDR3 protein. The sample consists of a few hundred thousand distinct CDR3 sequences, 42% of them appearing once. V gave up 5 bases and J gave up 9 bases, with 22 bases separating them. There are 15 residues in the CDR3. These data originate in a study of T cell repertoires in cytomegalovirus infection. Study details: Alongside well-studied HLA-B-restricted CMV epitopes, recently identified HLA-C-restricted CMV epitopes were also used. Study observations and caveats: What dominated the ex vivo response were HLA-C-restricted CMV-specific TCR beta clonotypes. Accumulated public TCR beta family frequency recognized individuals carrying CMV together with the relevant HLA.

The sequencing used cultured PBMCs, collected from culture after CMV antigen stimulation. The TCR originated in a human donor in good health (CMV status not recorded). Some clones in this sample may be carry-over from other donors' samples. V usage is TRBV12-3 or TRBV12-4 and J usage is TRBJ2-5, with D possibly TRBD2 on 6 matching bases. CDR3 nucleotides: TGTGCCAGCAGTAGGCGAGCGGGTCCCTCTGGGGCCCAGTACTTC. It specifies CASSRRAGPSGAQYF.